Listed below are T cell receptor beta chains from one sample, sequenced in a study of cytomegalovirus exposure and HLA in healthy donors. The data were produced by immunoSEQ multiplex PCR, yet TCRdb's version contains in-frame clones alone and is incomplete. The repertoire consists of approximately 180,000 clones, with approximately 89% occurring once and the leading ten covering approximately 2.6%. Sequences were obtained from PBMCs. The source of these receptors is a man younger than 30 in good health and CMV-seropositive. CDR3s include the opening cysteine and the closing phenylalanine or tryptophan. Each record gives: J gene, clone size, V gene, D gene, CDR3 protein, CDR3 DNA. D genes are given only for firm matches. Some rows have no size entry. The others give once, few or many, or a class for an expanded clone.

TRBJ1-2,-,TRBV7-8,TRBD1,CASSTWTGELIYGYTF,TGTGCCAGCAGCACCTGGACAGGGGAGTTGATTTATGGCTACACCTTC
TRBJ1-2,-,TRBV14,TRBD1,CATPSGTAFDYGYTF,TGTGCCACCCCGTCCGGGACAGCATTCGACTATGGCTACACCTTC
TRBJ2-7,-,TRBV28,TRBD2,CASSFSSQPRLASYEQYF,TGTGCCAGCAGTTTCTCTAGCCAACCACGACTAGCATCCTACGAGCAGTACTTC
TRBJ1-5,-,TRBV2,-,CASSTRRGGGNQPQHF,TGTGCCAGCAGTACAAGAAGGGGGGGAGGCAATCAGCCCCAGCATTTT
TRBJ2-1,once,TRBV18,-,CASQISGSYNEQFF,TGTGCCAGCCAAATTAGCGGATCCTACAATGAGCAGTTCTTC
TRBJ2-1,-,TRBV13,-,CASSSGSYNEQFF,TGTGCCAGCAGCTCCGGCTCCTACAATGAGCAGTTCTTC
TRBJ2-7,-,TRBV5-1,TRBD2,CASSTISGTYEQYF,TGCGCCAGCAGCACGATCAGCGGGACCTACGAGCAGTACTTC
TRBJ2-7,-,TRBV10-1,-,CASSESLAKQYF,TGCGCCAGCAGTGAGTCGCTAGCGAAGCAGTACTTC
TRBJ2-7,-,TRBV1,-,CTSSFSKRQYF,TGCACCAGCAGCTTTTCCAAGAGACAGTACTTC
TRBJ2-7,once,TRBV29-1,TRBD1,CSDGTGGNDEQYF,TGCAGCGACGGGACAGGGGGCAATGACGAGCAGTACTTC
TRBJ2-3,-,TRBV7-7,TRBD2,CASSPTGLPPDTQYF,TGTGCTAGCAGCCCTACGGGACTACCCCCGGATACGCAGTATTTT
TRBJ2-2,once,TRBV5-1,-,CASSFSRRDTGELFF,TGCGCCAGCAGCTTTTCCCGCCGGGACACCGGGGAGCTGTTTTTT
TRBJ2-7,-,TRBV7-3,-,CASVAADTYEQYF,TGTGCCAGCGTTGCCGCGGACACCTACGAGCAGTACTTC
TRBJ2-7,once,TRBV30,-,CAWSRREWQYF,TGTGCCTGGAGTAGGAGGGAATGGCAGTACTTC
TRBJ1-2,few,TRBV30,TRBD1,CAWSDRTGGWGYTF,TGTGCCTGGAGTGATCGTACAGGGGGTTGGGGCTACACCTTC
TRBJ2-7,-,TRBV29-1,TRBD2,CSVEELAGEAYEQYF,TGCAGCGTTGAGGAGCTAGCGGGAGAGGCCTACGAGCAGTACTTC
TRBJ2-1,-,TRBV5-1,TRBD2,CASSLPTSGRTEQFF,TGCGCCAGCAGCTTACCGACTAGCGGGAGAACTGAGCAGTTCTTC
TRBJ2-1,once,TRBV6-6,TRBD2,CASRSGTRGYNEQFF,TGTGCCAGCAGGTCCGGGACTAGGGGCTACAATGAGCAGTTCTTC
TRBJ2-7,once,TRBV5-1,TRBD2,CASTPRGSGGPPYEQYF,TGCGCCAGCACCCCCCGAGGAAGCGGGGGACCTCCCTACGAGCAGTACTTC
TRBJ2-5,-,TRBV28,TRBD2,CASSSNAGTTQETQYF,TGTGCCAGCAGTTCGAACGCGGGGACTACACAAGAGACCCAGTACTTC
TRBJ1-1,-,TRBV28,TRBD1,CAILPRGVNTEAFF,TGTGCCATATTACCCAGGGGGGTGAACACTGAAGCTTTCTTT
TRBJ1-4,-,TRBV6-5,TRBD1,CASRGQGAIFEKLFF,TGTGCCAGCAGGGGGCAGGGGGCCATTTTTGAAAAACTGTTTTTT
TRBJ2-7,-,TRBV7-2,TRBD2,CASSLISGRDEQYF,TGTGCCAGCAGCTTAATTAGCGGGAGAGACGAGCAGTACTTC
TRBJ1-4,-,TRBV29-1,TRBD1,CSARTGSTNEKLFF,TGCAGCGCGAGGACAGGTTCAACTAATGAAAAACTGTTTTTT
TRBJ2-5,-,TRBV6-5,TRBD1,CASSPGQQETQYF,TGTGCCAGCAGCCCGGGACAGCAAGAGACCCAGTACTTC
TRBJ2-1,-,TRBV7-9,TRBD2,CASKTGLAVNNEQFF,TGTGCCAGCAAAACGGGACTAGCGGTCAACAATGAGCAGTTCTTC
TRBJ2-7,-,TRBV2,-,CATRKQGPDEQYF,TGTGCCACTCGGAAACAGGGTCCCGACGAGCAGTACTTC
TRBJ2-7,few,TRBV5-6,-,CASSHLTGPYEQYF,TGTGCCAGCAGCCATCTTACAGGACCCTACGAGCAGTACTTC
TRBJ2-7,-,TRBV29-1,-,CSVYRGYEQYF,TGCAGCGTTTATCGGGGCTACGAGCAGTACTTC
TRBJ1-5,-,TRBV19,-,CASSPSPRNQPQHF,TGTGCCAGTAGTCCCTCCCCCAGAAATCAGCCCCAGCATTTT
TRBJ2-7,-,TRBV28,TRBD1,CASSSHRQGGSYEQYF,TGTGCCAGCAGTTCACACCGACAGGGTGGATCCTACGAGCAGTACTTC
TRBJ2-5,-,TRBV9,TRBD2,CASSVGTSGTQETQYF,TGTGCCAGCAGCGTAGGGACTAGCGGGACCCAAGAGACCCAGTACTTC
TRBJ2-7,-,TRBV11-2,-,CASSSFPYEQYF,TGTGCCAGCAGCTCCTTTCCCTACGAGCAGTACTTC
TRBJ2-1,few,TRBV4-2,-,CASSQALATYNEQFF,TGTGCCAGCAGCCAAGCTCTAGCGACCTACAATGAGCAGTTCTTC
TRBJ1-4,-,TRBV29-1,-,CSVEVLQGSRQKLFF,TGCAGCGTTGAAGTGCTGCAGGGCAGCAGGCAAAAACTGTTTTTT
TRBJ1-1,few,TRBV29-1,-,CSATGQMNTEAFF,TGCAGCGCCACGGGTCAGATGAACACTGAAGCTTTCTTT
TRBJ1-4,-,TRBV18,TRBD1,CASSPIGTASYEKLFF,TGTGCCAGCTCACCTATCGGGACAGCTTCATATGAAAAACTGTTTTTT
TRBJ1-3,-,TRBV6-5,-,CASSYSWDSARNTIYF,TGTGCCAGCAGTTACTCTTGGGACTCCGCCCGAAACACCATATATTTT
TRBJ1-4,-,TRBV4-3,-,CASSQDRARAGEKLFF,TGCGCCAGCAGCCAAGATCGGGCCAGGGCAGGAGAAAAACTGTTTTTT
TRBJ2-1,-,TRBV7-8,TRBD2,CASSTLGRGGSWEQFF,TGTGCCAGCAGCACCCTGGGGCGGGGGGGCTCTTGGGAGCAGTTCTTC
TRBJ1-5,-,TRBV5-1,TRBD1,CASSPGTGKYQPQHF,TGCGCCAGCAGCCCCGGGACAGGGAAATATCAGCCCCAGCATTTT
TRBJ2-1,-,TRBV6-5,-,CASSSLSEQFF,TGTGCCAGCAGTTCTTTGAGTGAGCAGTTCTTC
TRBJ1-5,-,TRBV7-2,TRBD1,CASSSRTGGMWPQHF,TGTGCCAGCAGCTCTCGGACAGGTGGGATGTGGCCCCAGCATTTT
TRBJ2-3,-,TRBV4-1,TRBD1,CASSQRGTGATTDTQYF,TGCGCCAGCAGCCAACGAGGAACAGGGGCTACCACAGATACGCAGTATTTT